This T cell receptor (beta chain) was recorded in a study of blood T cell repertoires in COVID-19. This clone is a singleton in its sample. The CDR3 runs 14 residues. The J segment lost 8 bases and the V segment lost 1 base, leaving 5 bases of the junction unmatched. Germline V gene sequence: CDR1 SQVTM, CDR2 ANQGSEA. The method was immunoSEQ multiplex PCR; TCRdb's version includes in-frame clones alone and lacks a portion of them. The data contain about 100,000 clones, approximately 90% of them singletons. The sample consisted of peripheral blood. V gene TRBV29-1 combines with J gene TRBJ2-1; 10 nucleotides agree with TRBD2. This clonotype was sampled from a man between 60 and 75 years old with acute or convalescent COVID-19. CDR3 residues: CSVEGLAGEHEQFF. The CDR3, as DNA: TGCAGCGTTGAAGGGCTAGCGGGAGAGCATGAGCAGTTCTTC.